Each of the 25 T cell receptor beta chains below was sequenced from the same sample in a study of blood T cell repertoires in COVID-19. Repertoires were generated with immunoSEQ multiplex PCR, while TCRdb's copy carries only in-frame clones and drops some. The top ten hold about 8.5% of the sample, which has 260,000 or so clones, around 90% seen once. Sequencing input: peripheral blood. The receptor source for this set is a man between 18 and 29 years old with active or convalescent COVID-19.

This clone was counted only a few times. The rearrangement joins TRBV3-1 (or the pseudogene TRBV3-2) to TRBJ2-5; the match to TRBD2 covers 8 bases. CDR1 and CDR2 from the germline V gene are LGHDT and YNNKEL (reference sequence). The CDR3 sequence is 16 residues long. The junction had 8 bases not matched to a gene; V was cut back by 0 bases and J by 5 bases. CDR3 nucleotide sequence: TGTGCCAGCAGCCAAGACCCCGGGGGGGCCCCCGAGACCCAGTACTTC. Amino acids: CASSQDPGGAPETQYF.

V gene TRBV7-8 combines with J gene TRBJ2-2, with 11 nucleotides matching TRBD2. CDR3 length equals 17 residues. Germline CDR1 reads SGHVS; CDR2 reads FQNEAQ. With 4 bases clipped from V and 4 bases from J, the junction kept 8 bases outside the gene matches. Here the CDR3 reads CASSSTTSGVVTGELFF. The CDR3 DNA sequence: TGTGCCAGCAGCTCCACGACTAGCGGGGTCGTCACCGGGGAGCTGTTTTTT.

The CDR3 DNA is TGTGCCAGCAGTTTCACCGCTCTAACAGACAGGGGCCTGTTTTTT. This sequence encodes CASSFTALTDRGLFF. The rearrangement uses TRBV6-5 and TRBJ1-4; TRBD1 matches 8 bases. Germline CDR1 is MNHEY and CDR2 is SVGAGI. The CDR3 length is 15 residues. With 4 bases clipped from V and 14 bases from J, the junction kept 15 bases outside the gene matches.

This chain uses TRBV6-2 or TRBV6-3 with TRBJ2-3; 11 positions match TRBD2. The ends lost 4 bases at V and 0 bases at J; junction bases unmatched: 12. Looked up from germline, CDR1 is MNHEY and CDR2 is SVGEGT. This CDR3 is 19 amino acids long. CDR3 in amino acids: CASSWGGLAALPSTDTQYF. The CDR3 coding sequence is TGTGCCAGCAGTTGGGGGGGACTAGCGGCTCTGCCGAGCACAGATACGCAGTATTTT.

This clone was counted a single time. The CDR3 DNA is TGTGCCAGCAGCCAGGTCCTCTATGGCTACACCTTC. Translation gives CASSQVLYGYTF. The gene calls are TRBV6-5 and TRBJ1-2; D is uncertain. Germline values: CDR1 MNHEY, CDR2 SVGAGI. The CDR3 length is 12 residues. The ends were cut back, 6 bases at V and 4 bases at J, with 9 bases in the middle.

The chain combines TRBV19 with TRBJ2-5, with D perhaps TRBD1 (6 bases). This CDR3 contains 13 residues. Germline V gives CDR1 LNHDA, CDR2 SQIVND (reference sequence). V shed 6 bases and J shed 0 bases, with 8 bases lying between them. The CDR3 bases are TGTGCCAGTAGGACAGGAAACCAAGAGACCCAGTACTTC. This encodes CASRTGNQETQYF. Full variable domain (remainder filled in from reference TRBV19 and TRBJ2-5): DGGITQSPKYLFRKEGQNVTLSCEQNLNHDAMYWYRQDPGQGLRLIYYSQIVNDFQKGDIAEGYSVSREKKESFPLTVTSAQKNPTAFYLCASRTGNQETQYFGPGTRLLVL.

V usage is TRBV7-9 and J usage is TRBJ1-6; 8 bases map to TRBD1. CDR3 length: 14 residues. The V and J ends lost 1 base and 15 bases, in that order; junction bases with no gene match: 8. Germline CDR1 is SEHNR and CDR2 is FQNEAQ (reference sequence). CDR3: CASSLGQGPADLHF. CDR3 bases: TGTGCCAGCAGCTTAGGACAGGGGCCCGCCGACCTCCACTTT.

This CDR3 is CASSHARQGAFLAEAFF. CDR3 nucleotide sequence: TGCGCCAGCAGCCACGCGAGGCAGGGGGCATTTCTCGCTGAAGCTTTCTTT. V is TRBV4-1 and J is TRBJ1-1; 8 bases map to TRBD1. V shed 3 bases and J 6 bases; nucleotides not matched to a gene: 15. Germline V CDR1 and CDR2: MGHRA, YSYEKL. The CDR3 contains 17 residues.

The chain links TRBV5-5 to TRBJ2-7; 7 bases agree with TRBD2. V gave up 4 bases and J gave up 2 bases; unmatched junction bases: 9. The CDR3 runs to 15 residues. Germline V gene data show CDR1 as SGHKS and CDR2 as YYEKEE (reference sequence). CDR3 in DNA: TGTGCCAGCAGCGGGGGGAGGCTAGCGGCCTACGAGCAGTACTTC. It specifies CASSGGRLAAYEQYF.

This chain links TRBV11-3 with TRBJ2-1; a weak D match, TRBD2 (7 bases). Trimming stripped 3 bases from V and 5 bases from J, with 11 bases between. In germline, CDR1 is SGHNT, CDR2 YENEEA. The CDR3 has 14 amino acids. CDR3 residues: CASSLDGGHNEQFF. In DNA, the CDR3 is TGTGCCAGCAGCTTGGACGGGGGGCACAATGAGCAGTTCTTC.

J is TRBJ2-4 and V is TRBV27; 8 bases agree with TRBD1. The CDR3 covers 15 residues. V lost 2 bases and J lost 2; bases outside the gene matches: 2. The germline V gene has CDR1 MNHEY and CDR2 SMNVEV (reference sequence). In DNA form, the CDR3 reads TGTGCCAGCAGTTTACAGGGGGCGACCAAAAACATTCAGTACTTC. Translated: CASSLQGATKNIQYF.

The rearrangement uses TRBV19 and TRBJ1-2; TRBD1 aligns across 9 bases. The CDR3 loop spans 14 amino acids. V shed 6 bases, J shed 1 base, and the junction held 3 bases outside the gene matches. Germline values: CDR1 LNHDA, CDR2 SQIVND (reference sequence). The CDR3 region has the DNA TGTGCCAGTAGGAGACAGGGGGGTAACTATGGCTACACCTTC. The encoded protein is CASRRQGGNYGYTF.

The V call is TRBV7-9, the J call TRBJ1-4; 7 positions agree with TRBD1. Trimming removed 4 bases from V and 8 bases from J; junction bases left unmatched: 7. The CDR3 runs to 14 residues. The germline V gene encodes CDR1 SEHNR and CDR2 FQNEAQ (reference sequence). CDR3 sequence: CASSSDRDTEKLFF. In nucleotides, the CDR3 is TGTGCCAGCAGCTCCGACAGGGACACGGAAAAACTGTTTTTT. The full variable domain, rest sourced from reference TRBV7-9 and TRBJ1-4, is DTGVSQNPRHKITKRGQNVTFRCDPISEHNRLYWYRQTLGQGPEFLTYFQNEAQLEKSRLLSDRFSAERPKGSFSTLEIQRTEQGDSAMYLCASSSDRDTEKLFFGSGTQLSVL.

This rearrangement joins TRBV3-1 (or the pseudogene TRBV3-2) to TRBJ1-4; D gene unclear. Trimming removed 2 bases from V and 5 bases from J, with 9 bases in between. The CDR3 spans 14 residues. Germline V gene lookup returns CDR1 LGHDT and CDR2 YNNKEL (reference sequence). The DNA of the CDR3 is TGTGCCAGCAGCCAACCGGGAAACAATGAAAAACTGTTTTTT. Protein: CASSQPGNNEKLFF.

The rearrangement joins TRBV11-1 to TRBJ2-5; perhaps TRBD1 as D (5 bases). Trimming cost V 3 bases and J 3 bases, with 11 bases left between them. This CDR3 has 14 residues. The germline V gene has CDR1 SGHAT and CDR2 FQDESV (reference sequence). Written as DNA, the CDR3 is TGTGCCAGCAGCTTGGTACAGGCGGAAGAGACCCAGTACTTC. It translates to CASSLVQAEETQYF.

The chain joins TRBV27 to TRBJ2-7, with 9 positions matching TRBD1. The CDR3 loop spans 16 amino acids. J gave up 3 bases and V 0 bases, and 6 bases lay outside the gene matches. Germline values: CDR1 MNHEY, CDR2 SMNVEV (reference sequence). Here the CDR3 reads CASSLSLDRGYYEQYF. CDR3 coding DNA: TGTGCCAGCAGTTTATCCCTGGACAGGGGTTACTACGAGCAGTACTTC.

The rearrangement links TRBV24-1 to TRBJ2-3, with D tentatively TRBD2 (6 bases). The CDR3 length is 12 residues. Germline values: CDR1 KGHDR, CDR2 SFDVKD. V was cut by 9 bases and J by 7 bases, with 13 bases left in between. The CDR3 loop is CATGDSGNTQYF. The CDR3 nucleotides read TGTGCCACCGGAGATAGCGGAAATACGCAGTATTTT.

This clone showed up just once. The chain couples TRBV5-6 to TRBJ2-2; a weak D match, TRBD2 (5 bases). From germline, CDR1 is SGHDT and CDR2 YYEEEE. V was trimmed by 1 base and J by 4 bases, leaving 5 bases between them. The length of the CDR3 is 13 residues. The CDR3 region has the DNA TGTGCCAGCAGCTTGACTAGCACCGGGGAGCTGTTTTTT. It is translated as CASSLTSTGELFF.

The genes are TRBV12-5 and TRBJ1-1, with a weak D call TRBD1 (5 bases). V lost 6 bases and J lost 2, with 13 bases in between. Germline V gene sequence: CDR1 LGHNT, CDR2 FRNRAP. The CDR3 totals 14 residues. The CDR3 coding sequence is TGTGCTAGTGGCCTACTGGGGGGTAACACTGAAGCTTTCTTT. It codes for CASGLLGGNTEAFF.

The chain links TRBV14 to TRBJ2-3; tentatively, D is TRBD2 (7 bases). Germline assignment: CDR1 SGHDN and CDR2 FVKESK. This CDR3 is 14 amino acids long. The germline V and J ends were trimmed by 7 bases and 2 bases, with 13 bases remaining between them. The CDR3 protein is CASKGDYNTDTQYF. The CDR3 region has the DNA TGTGCCAGCAAGGGGGACTACAACACAGATACGCAGTATTTT.

This clone was seen more than once but under ten times. The genes are TRBV5-4 and TRBJ1-2, with D hard to call. This CDR3 spans 13 amino acids. The germline CDR1 and CDR2 sequences are SGHNT and YYREEE (reference sequence). V shed 0 bases and J shed 1 base, with 4 bases lying between them. The CDR3 bases are TGTGCCAGCAGCTTGGTCGGTAACTATGGCTACACCTTC. Translating gives CASSLVGNYGYTF.

This clone was found once. This chain links TRBV2 with TRBJ2-5; D uncertain. The V and J ends lost 4 bases and 13 bases respectively, with 19 bases between them. Germline CDR1 reads SNHLY; CDR2 reads FYNNEI. This CDR3 contains 13 residues. The CDR3 sequence is CASSGRLDPHGYF. The CDR3 DNA sequence: TGTGCCAGCAGTGGGCGGTTGGATCCCCACGGGTACTTC. Variable domain in full (rest from reference TRBV2 and TRBJ2-5): EPEVTQTPSHQVTQMGQEVILRCVPISNHLYFYWYRQILGQKVEFLVSFYNNEISEKSEIFDDQFSVERPDGSNFTLKIRSTKLEDSAMYFCASSGRLDPHGYFGPGTRLLVL.

This clone was detected only once. The rearrangement joins TRBV5-4 to TRBJ2-2; a weak D match, TRBD2 (5 bases). CDR1 is SGHNT, CDR2 YYREEE, per germline (reference sequence). The V end was cut by 0 bases, the J end by 6 bases, with 9 bases between. The length of the CDR3 is 14 residues. The CDR3 is CASSLAAGSGELFF. The CDR3 DNA reads as TGTGCCAGCAGCTTGGCCGCGGGTTCCGGGGAGCTGTTTTTT.

The rearrangement uses TRBV12-5 and TRBJ1-3, with 10 bases lining up with TRBD1. In germline, CDR1 is LGHNT, CDR2 FRNRAP. CDR3 length: 18 amino acids. Germline trimming cut 2 bases from V and 8 bases from J; bases unmatched to any gene: 15. CDR3 sequence reads: CASGLPSTGQGYRHTIYF. CDR3 nucleotide sequence: TGTGCTAGTGGTTTGCCCTCTACGGGACAGGGGTATCGACACACCATATATTTT.

This chain uses TRBV10-3 with TRBJ1-1; 7 bases map to TRBD1. The CDR3 runs 16 residues. Germline V gives CDR1 ENHRY, CDR2 SYGVKD. J gave up 1 base and V 6 bases, and 11 bases lay outside the gene matches. Here the CDR3 reads CAIRYDRERRNTEAFF. CDR3 sequence (DNA): TGTGCCATCAGATACGACAGGGAACGCAGGAACACTGAAGCTTTCTTT.